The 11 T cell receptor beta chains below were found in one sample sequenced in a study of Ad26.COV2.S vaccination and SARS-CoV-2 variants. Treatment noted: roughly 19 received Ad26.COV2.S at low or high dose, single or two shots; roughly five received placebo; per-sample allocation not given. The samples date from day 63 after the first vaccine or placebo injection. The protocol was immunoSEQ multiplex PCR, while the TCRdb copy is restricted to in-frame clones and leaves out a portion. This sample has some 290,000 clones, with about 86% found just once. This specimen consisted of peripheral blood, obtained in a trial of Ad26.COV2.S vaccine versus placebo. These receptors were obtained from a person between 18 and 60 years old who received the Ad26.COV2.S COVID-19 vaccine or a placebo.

Here the CDR3 reads CASSFGGRNTEAFF. The CDR3, as DNA: TGTGCCAGCAGCTTTGGGGGACGGAACACTGAAGCTTTCTTT. The rearrangement links TRBV7-8 to TRBJ1-1, with D perhaps TRBD1 (5 bases). The CDR3 has 14 amino acids. V was cut by 3 bases and J by 1 base, with 9 bases left in between. CDR1 is SGHVS, CDR2 FQNEAQ, per germline.

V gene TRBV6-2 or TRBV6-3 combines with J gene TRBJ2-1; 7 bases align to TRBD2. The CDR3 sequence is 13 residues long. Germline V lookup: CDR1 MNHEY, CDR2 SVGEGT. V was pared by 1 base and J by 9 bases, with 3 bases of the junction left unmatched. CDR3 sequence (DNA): TGTGCCAGCAGTTACTTTACGGGGGGTGAGCAGTTCTTC. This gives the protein CASSYFTGGEQFF.

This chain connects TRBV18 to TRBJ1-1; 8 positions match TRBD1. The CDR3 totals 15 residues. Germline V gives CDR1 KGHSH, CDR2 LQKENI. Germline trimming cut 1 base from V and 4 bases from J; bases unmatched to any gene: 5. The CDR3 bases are TGTGCCAGCTCACCACGACAGGGGTATGCCACTGAAGCTTTCTTT. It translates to CASSPRQGYATEAFF.

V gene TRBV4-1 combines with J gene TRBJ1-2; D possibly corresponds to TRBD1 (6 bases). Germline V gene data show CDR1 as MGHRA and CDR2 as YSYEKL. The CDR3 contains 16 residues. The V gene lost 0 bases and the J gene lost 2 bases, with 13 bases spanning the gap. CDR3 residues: CASSQDLQGQNYGYTF. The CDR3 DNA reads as TGCGCCAGCAGCCAAGATCTACAGGGACAAAACTATGGCTACACCTTC.

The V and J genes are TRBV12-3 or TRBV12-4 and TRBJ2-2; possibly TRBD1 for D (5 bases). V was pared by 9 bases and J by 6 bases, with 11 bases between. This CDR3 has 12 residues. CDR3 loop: CASYRIPGELFF. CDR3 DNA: TGTGCCAGTTACAGGATCCCCGGGGAGCTGTTTTTT.

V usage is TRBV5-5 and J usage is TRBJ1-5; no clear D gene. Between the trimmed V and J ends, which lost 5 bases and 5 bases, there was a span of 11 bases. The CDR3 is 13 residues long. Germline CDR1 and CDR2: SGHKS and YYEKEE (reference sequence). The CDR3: CASSFDTDQPQHF. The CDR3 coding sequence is TGTGCCAGCAGTTTCGACACTGATCAGCCCCAGCATTTT.

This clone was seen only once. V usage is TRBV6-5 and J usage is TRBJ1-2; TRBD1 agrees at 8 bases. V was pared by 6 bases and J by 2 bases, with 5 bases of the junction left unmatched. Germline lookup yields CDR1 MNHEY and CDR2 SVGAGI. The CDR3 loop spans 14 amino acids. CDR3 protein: CASRADRGNYGYTF. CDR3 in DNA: TGTGCCAGCAGGGCTGACAGGGGAAACTATGGCTACACCTTC.

The chain's CDR3 is CASSPGGGGSRETQYF. In DNA form, the CDR3 reads TGTGCCAGCAGCCCGGGAGGAGGGGGCTCTCGCGAGACCCAGTACTTC. The chain has TRBV7-2 and TRBJ2-5; perhaps D is TRBD1 or TRBD2 (7 bases each). Germline V gene data show CDR1 as SGHTA and CDR2 as FQGNSA. CDR3 length: 16 residues. V lost 5 bases to trimming and J lost 5 bases, with 21 bases between them.

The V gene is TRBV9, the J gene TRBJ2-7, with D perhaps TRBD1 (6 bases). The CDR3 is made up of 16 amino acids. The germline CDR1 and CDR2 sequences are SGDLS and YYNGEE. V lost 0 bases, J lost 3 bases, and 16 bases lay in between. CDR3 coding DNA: TGTGCCAGCAGCGTAGGGTTCAGGGGATCGGTCTACGAGCAGTACTTC. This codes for CASSVGFRGSVYEQYF.

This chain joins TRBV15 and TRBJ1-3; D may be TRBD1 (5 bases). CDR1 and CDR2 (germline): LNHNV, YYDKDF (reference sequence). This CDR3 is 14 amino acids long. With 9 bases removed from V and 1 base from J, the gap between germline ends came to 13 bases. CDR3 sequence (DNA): TGTGCCACTCACCTTACAGGTTCTGGAAACACCATATATTTT. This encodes CATHLTGSGNTIYF.

CDR3 loop: CASSLPSTDTQYF. CDR3 DNA: TGCGCCAGCAGCTTACCCAGCACAGATACGCAGTATTTT. The gene calls are TRBV5-1 and TRBJ2-3; no clear D. V lost 2 bases, J lost 0 bases, and 4 bases lay in between. The CDR3 totals 13 residues. Germline V gives CDR1 SGHRS, CDR2 YFSETQ.